This T cell receptor (beta chain) stems from a study of T cell responses to AZD1222 COVID-19 vaccine. Measured with immunoSEQ multiplex PCR; TCRdb has only the in-frame clones, and not every one. The sample yields about 160,000 clones, about 90% seen once. V was shortened by 1 base and J by 3 bases, with 7 bases between the two germline ends. Germline-derived CDR1 and CDR2 are SGHNT and YYREEE (reference sequence). The CDR3 totals 13 residues. Sequenced material: peripheral blood, taken 28 days after the second AZD1222 dose. V is TRBV5-4 and J is TRBJ2-5, with D perhaps being TRBD1 or TRBD2 (5 bases each). This TCR was recovered from an adult who received the AZD1222 COVID-19 vaccine. The CDR3 nucleotides read TGTGCCAGCAGCTTGCGAGGGGAAGAGACCCAGTACTTC. It yields the protein CASSLRGEETQYF. Supplemented by reference TRBV5-4 and TRBJ2-5, the full variable domain reads ETGVTQSPTHLIKTRGQQVTLRCSSQSGHNTVSWYQQALGQGPQFIFQYYREEENGRGNFPPRFSGLQFPNYSSELNVNALELDDSALYLCASSLRGEETQYFGPGTRLLVL.